This TCR beta chain was recorded in a study of monozygotic twins with cystic fibrosis. Broader study findings: J usage was most co-twin-similar in 8 of 16 pairs, V in 13. Monozygotic CF twins shared more identical nucleotide clonotypes than unrelated patients. The repertoire was suggested to be naive-dominated, clonality median around 0.0093.

With respect to this clone: What it recognizes is unknown.

CDR1 and CDR2 from the germline V gene are LNHDA and SQIVND (reference sequence). V was pared by 5 bases and J by 6 bases, with 20 bases between. This CDR3 is 16 amino acids long. Sequenced by immunoSEQ multiplex PCR; TCRdb stores in-frame clones only, minus some. The data show fewer than 15,000 clones, roughly 98% seen once. The gene calls are TRBV19 and TRBJ2-1; D not certain. The sample comprised blood. The receptor was isolated from a girl aged 2-9 years with cystic fibrosis. The CDR3 DNA follows: TGTGCCAGTAGTTCCCCGGGCAGTGGCCGTTCCAATGAGCAGTTCTTC. It encodes CASSSPGSGRSNEQFF.